These 31 T cell receptor beta chains were all obtained from the same sample, sequenced in a study of CD8 T cells in Susac syndrome. A quantity of roughly 0.5 to 1 ug RNA underwent reverse transcription using random hexamers. Each CDR3 protein gets one entry after TCRdb re-called the immunoSEQ multiplex PCR reads with MiXCR. Among roughly 200,000 distinct CDR3 sequences listed, approximately 95% were seen once. Sequencing used CD4+ T cells from PBMCs. The receptors were gathered from a human donor in good health.

This chain connects TRBV5-1 to TRBJ2-3; D is undetermined. V was clipped by 4 bases and J by 0 bases, with 9 bases between them. The CDR3 sequence is 14 residues long. CDR1 and CDR2 (germline): SGHRS, YFSETQ. The CDR3 loop reads CASSPSTSTDTQYF. CDR3 nucleotides: TGCGCCAGCAGCCCTTCGACCAGCACAGATACGCAGTATTTT.

Here the CDR3 DNA reads TGCAGTGCTACCACTAGCGGGGGGGCTATAGAGACCCAGTACTTC. Amino acids: CSATTSGGAIETQYF. The chain combines TRBV20-1 with TRBJ2-5, with 13 bases that match TRBD2. The trim removed 4 bases at V and 4 bases at J, leaving 6 bases unmatched. The CDR3 totals 15 residues. The germline gives CDR1 DFQATT, CDR2 SNEGSKA (reference sequence).

The chain has TRBV11-1 and TRBJ1-1; D is perhaps TRBD1 (6 bases). Trimming took off 3 bases at V and 8 bases at J, with 13 bases between the two ends. Germline V gene lookup returns CDR1 SGHAT and CDR2 FQDESV (reference sequence). The CDR3 runs 13 residues. The CDR3 is CASSFYGGQEAFF. Written as DNA, the CDR3 is TGTGCCAGCAGCTTTTACGGGGGCCAGGAAGCTTTCTTT.

The chain couples TRBV29-1 to TRBJ2-3, with 11 bases fitting TRBD2. The CDR3 sequence is 16 residues long. J was trimmed by 6 bases and V by 3 bases; bases with no gene match: 11. Germline CDR1 and CDR2: SQVTM and ANQGSEA. CDR3 residues: CSVDVGSGGAWDTQYF. The CDR3 DNA sequence: TGCAGCGTTGATGTCGGTAGCGGGGGGGCATGGGATACGCAGTATTTT.

The J gene is TRBJ2-3, the V gene TRBV25-1; D not certain. The ends were cut back, 6 bases at V and 4 bases at J, with 5 bases in the middle. The germline gives CDR1 MGHDK, CDR2 SYGVNS. This CDR3 contains 11 residues. In nucleotides, the CDR3 is TGTGCCAGCAGGGTTTCAGATACGCAGTATTTT. As protein: CASRVSDTQYF.

The CDR3: CASSAPRDNEQFF. Written as DNA, the CDR3 is TGTGCCAGCAGCGCCCCGAGGGATAATGAGCAGTTCTTC. The chain is built from TRBV11-3 and TRBJ2-1; D perhaps matches TRBD2 (5 bases). The CDR3 contains 13 residues. Trimming shortened V by 5 bases and J by 7 bases, and 12 bases separated the two germline ends. Germline lookup yields CDR1 SGHNT and CDR2 YENEEA.

This sequence joins TRBV2 and TRBJ1-5; no reliable D call. V lost 2 bases to trimming and J lost 3 bases, with 11 bases between them. The germline V gene encodes CDR1 SNHLY and CDR2 FYNNEI. The length of the CDR3 is 15 residues. Here the CDR3 reads CASSEFRQTNQPQHF. CDR3 bases: TGTGCCAGCAGTGAATTTCGACAAACCAATCAGCCCCAGCATTTT. Full variable domain (remainder filled in from reference TRBV2 and TRBJ1-5): EPEVTQTPSHQVTQMGQEVILRCVPISNHLYFYWYRQILGQKVEFLVSFYNNEISEKSEIFDDQFSVERPDGSNFTLKIRSTKLEDSAMYFCASSEFRQTNQPQHFGDGTRLSIL.

The genes are TRBV7-2 and TRBJ2-4; D call uncertain. The CDR3 runs to 17 residues. The V gene lost 4 bases and the J gene lost 9 bases, with 25 bases spanning the gap. Per the germline V gene, CDR1 is SGHTA and CDR2 is FQGNSA. In DNA form, the CDR3 reads TGTGCCAGCAGCTCACGCGGTCTGCGTAGTACAGTAAGCATTCAGTACTTC. Its translation: CASSSRGLRSTVSIQYF.

The chain combines TRBV18 with TRBJ1-2; D gene uncertain. Between the trimmed V and J ends, which lost 0 bases and 6 bases, there was a span of 14 bases. Germline V gene sequence: CDR1 KGHSH, CDR2 LQKENI. The length of the CDR3 is 15 residues. The chain's CDR3 is CASSPPAPAGDGYTF. The CDR3, as DNA: TGTGCCAGCTCACCACCGGCTCCGGCTGGAGATGGCTACACCTTC.

The V and J genes are TRBV5-1 and TRBJ1-1; maybe TRBD1 (5 bases). This CDR3 is built from 14 residues. V shed 1 base and J shed 4 bases, with 11 bases lying between them. Germline loops: CDR1 SGHRS, CDR2 YFSETQ. The CDR3 is CASSLQRGATEAFF. The CDR3 region has the DNA TGCGCCAGCAGCTTGCAACGCGGGGCCACTGAAGCTTTCTTT.

CDR3 residues: CASSFDPRGTNEKLFF. The DNA for the CDR3 is TGTGCCAGCAGTTTCGACCCTCGGGGGACTAATGAAAAACTGTTTTTT. The chain uses TRBV27 and TRBJ1-4; a weak D match, TRBD1 (5 bases). Germline V gives CDR1 MNHEY, CDR2 SMNVEV (reference sequence). The CDR3 covers 16 residues. V lost 3 bases to trimming and J lost 2 bases, with 13 bases between them.

This chain uses TRBV20-1 with TRBJ1-5, with D hard to call. V lost 3 bases and J lost 0, with 15 bases in between. CDR1 DFQATT and CDR2 SNEGSKA come from the germline V gene (reference sequence). The CDR3 sequence is 16 residues long. Here the CDR3 reads CSARTDLLYSNQPQHF. The CDR3 DNA reads TGCAGTGCTAGGACCGATCTTCTTTATAGCAATCAGCCCCAGCATTTT.

The chain joins TRBV18 to TRBJ1-3, with 11 bases lining up with TRBD1. CDR1 is KGHSH and CDR2 is LQKENI in the germline V gene. The CDR3 loop spans 18 amino acids. J was trimmed by 1 base and V by 3 bases; bases with no gene match: 8. In nucleotides, the CDR3 is TGTGCCAGCTCACCTCTTTCGGACAGGGGGCGATCTGGAAACACCATATATTTT. Protein: CASSPLSDRGRSGNTIYF.

The chain uses TRBV3-1 and TRBJ2-7; D is ambiguous. Looked up from germline, CDR1 is LGHDT and CDR2 is YNNKEL (reference sequence). This CDR3 spans 15 amino acids. V was pared by 4 bases and J by 0 bases, with 13 bases between. The CDR3: CASSLDLRSSYEQYF. In nucleotides, the CDR3 is TGTGCCAGCAGCCTAGATTTGAGGAGCTCCTACGAGCAGTACTTC.

This chain uses TRBV6-6 with TRBJ1-2; possible D gene TRBD1, 6 bases. CDR3 length: 15 amino acids. Trimming took off 8 bases at V and 3 bases at J, with 19 bases between the two ends. Looked up from germline, CDR1 is MNHNY and CDR2 is SVGAGI (reference sequence). CDR3 residues: CASVLPGGGHYGYTF. DNA of the CDR3: TGTGCCAGCGTTTTACCAGGAGGGGGTCACTATGGCTACACCTTC.

The rearrangement joins TRBV29-1 to TRBJ2-2; D is possibly TRBD1 (6 bases). CDR3 length: 15 amino acids. V lost 7 bases to trimming and J lost 8 bases, with 23 bases between them. Germline V gene sequence: CDR1 SQVTM, CDR2 ANQGSEA. CDR3 in amino acids: CSAKKGGPTGGELFF. CDR3 DNA sequence: TGCAGCGCCAAGAAGGGCGGGCCAACAGGGGGGGAGCTGTTTTTT.

This rearrangement joins TRBV19 to TRBJ1-1; TRBD1 might be the D (5 bases). Looked up from germline, CDR1 is LNHDA and CDR2 is SQIVND (reference sequence). Trimming removed 3 bases at V and 11 bases at J, with 13 bases between. This CDR3 contains 12 residues. The chain's CDR3 is CASSMGRQRAFF. The CDR3 DNA reads as TGTGCCAGTAGTATGGGACGGCAAAGGGCTTTCTTT.

The chain has TRBV9 and TRBJ2-3; a possible D gene is TRBD2 (6 bases). The V end lost 4 bases, the J end lost 3 bases, and 15 bases lay between the germline ends. The germline gives CDR1 SGDLS, CDR2 YYNGEE. CDR3 length equals 15 residues. The DNA for the CDR3 is TGTGCCAGCAGCTTGTCGGGACTTAGGACAGATACGCAGTATTTT. Residues: CASSLSGLRTDTQYF.

J is TRBJ2-1 and V is TRBV20-1; a possible D gene is TRBD2 (7 bases). CDR1 is DFQATT, CDR2 SNEGSKA, per germline (reference sequence). V was clipped by 3 bases and J by 0 bases, with 12 bases between them. CDR3 size: 15 residues. The CDR3 nucleotides are TGCAGTGCTAGGGGGGGGCTAAGCTCCTACAATGAGCAGTTCTTC. Protein: CSARGGLSSYNEQFF.

This clonotype came up once. The DNA for the CDR3 is TGTGCCAGCAGCTTAGTGGTAGGGACGCAACTCTCTGGGGCCAACGTCCTGACTTTC. Protein product: CASSLVVGTQLSGANVLTF. This chain links TRBV7-2 with TRBJ2-6; the D gene could be TRBD1 or TRBD2 (5 bases each). The V end lost 1 base, the J end lost 0 bases, and 16 bases lay between the germline ends. The CDR3 covers 19 residues. Germline CDR1 and CDR2: SGHTA and FQGNSA. The whole variable domain, remainder taken from reference TRBV7-2 and TRBJ2-6, is GAGVSQSPSNKVTEKGKDVELRCDPISGHTALYWYRQSLGQGLEFLIYFQGNSAPDKSGLPSDRFSAERTGGSVSTLTIQRTQQEDSAVYLCASSLVVGTQLSGANVLTFGAGSRLTVL.

J is TRBJ1-2 and V is TRBV29-1; 9 nucleotides align to TRBD1. V was pared by 6 bases and J by 5 bases, with 10 bases of the junction left unmatched. The length of the CDR3 is 14 residues. Germline values: CDR1 SQVTM, CDR2 ANQGSEA. CDR3 sequence: CSVAGQGVRYGYTF. The CDR3 region has the DNA TGCAGCGTCGCGGGACAGGGAGTACGGTATGGCTACACCTTC.

The chain uses TRBV10-3 and TRBJ1-2; no definite D call. Trimming stripped 7 bases from V and 1 base from J, with 10 bases between. This CDR3 comprises 13 residues. From germline, CDR1 is ENHRY and CDR2 SYGVKD. The CDR3 loop reads CAITLDLNYGYTF. CDR3 nucleotides: TGTGCCATCACCCTAGACCTTAACTATGGCTACACCTTC.

The chain couples TRBV12-3 or TRBV12-4 to TRBJ2-2; no clear D gene. The CDR3 has 14 amino acids. The V end lost 9 bases, the J end lost 4 bases, and 15 bases lay between the germline ends. CDR3 nucleotides: TGTGCCAGTAAGACGGGTCGCGGCACCGGGGAGCTGTTTTTT. The encoded protein is CASKTGRGTGELFF.

In its sample, this clonotype was seen once. The chain carries TRBV28 and TRBJ1-4; tentative D call: TRBD1 (5 bases). The CDR3 consists of 16 residues. Germline V gene data show CDR1 as MDHEN and CDR2 as SYDVKM. The ends were cut back, 6 bases at V and 2 bases at J, with 16 bases in the middle. CDR3 nucleotide sequence: TGTGCCAGCAGCACCCCCACAGGAGTCACTAATGAAAAACTGTTTTTT. Translation: CASSTPTGVTNEKLFF.

The chain combines TRBV4-1 with TRBJ2-4; TRBD1 is a possible D gene (5 bases). The CDR3 extends over 15 amino acids. Trimming shortened V by 0 bases and J by 4 bases, and 10 bases separated the two germline ends. Germline V gene data show CDR1 as MGHRA and CDR2 as YSYEKL. DNA of the CDR3: TGCGCCAGCAGCCAAGAGGCAGGGAAGAAAAACATTCAGTACTTC. Protein: CASSQEAGKKNIQYF.

The J gene is TRBJ1-2, the V gene TRBV9, with D perhaps matching TRBD1 (6 bases). Per germline, CDR1 SGDLS and CDR2 YYNGEE. The CDR3 is 15 amino acids. V was cut by 4 bases and J by 13 bases, with 26 bases left in between. Written as DNA, the CDR3 is TGTGCCAGCAGCCCCAATATTCGGGGACATTCCCGGTCCACCTTC. Residues: CASSPNIRGHSRSTF.

The chain links TRBV7-8 to TRBJ1-6; D is uncertain. Trimming took off 5 bases at V and 2 bases at J, with 10 bases between the two ends. The CDR3 has 15 amino acids. Germline V gene lookup returns CDR1 SGHVS and CDR2 FQNEAQ. In DNA form, the CDR3 reads TGTGCCAGCAGCCTTAGACTTCCCTATAATTCACCCCTCCACTTT. Its translation: CASSLRLPYNSPLHF.

The chain joins TRBV5-1 to TRBJ2-5; TRBD1 matches 9 bases. There are 14 residues in the CDR3. Germline CDR1 SGHRS, CDR2 YFSETQ. The V gene end was trimmed by 3 bases and the J gene end by 5 bases; junction bases not matched to a gene: 5. For the CDR3, the DNA is TGCGCCAGCAGCTCGGGGACAGGGAGGGAGACCCAGTACTTC. This gives the protein CASSSGTGRETQYF. The whole variable domain, remainder taken from reference TRBV5-1 and TRBJ2-5, is KAGVTQTPRYLIKTRGQQVTLSCSPISGHRSVSWYQQTPGQGLQFLFEYFSETQRNKGNFPGRFSGRQFSNSRSEMNVSTLELGDSALYLCASSSGTGRETQYFGPGTRLLVL.

The chain links TRBV5-1 to TRBJ2-3, with D maybe TRBD1 (6 bases). The CDR3 runs 11 residues. Deletions cut 2 bases from V and 8 bases from J, with 6 bases between. Germline V CDR1 and CDR2: SGHRS, YFSETQ. CDR3 region: CASSFRGTQYF. DNA of the CDR3: TGCGCCAGCAGCTTCAGGGGTACGCAGTATTTT.

J is TRBJ1-1 and V is TRBV21-1. TRBV21-1 is a recognized pseudogene. The CDR3 is 15 residues long. CDR3 region: CASSNGGPHGTEAFF. DNA of the CDR3: TGTGCCAGCAGCAACGGGGGGCCCCATGGAACTGAAGCTTTCTTT.

V is TRBV12-2 and J is TRBJ2-5; the D call of TRBD2 is as the table states it, not checked on the DNA. TRBV12-2 is a known pseudogene. The CDR3 sequence is 15 residues long. CDR3 loop: CASRPGRALQETQYF. For the CDR3, the DNA is TGTGCAAGTCGCCCCGGCAGGGCTCTCCAAGAGACCCAGTACTTC.